The 28 T cell receptor beta chains below were found in one sample sequenced in a study of T cell changes during pregnancy in multiple sclerosis. The table came from immunoSEQ multiplex PCR; TCRdb's copy has only in-frame clones and leaves some out. The table shows some 52,000 clones, with over 85% occurring only once. Sequencing used CD4+ T cells from peripheral blood mononuclear cells, obtained before pregnancy. These receptors came from a female donor with multiple sclerosis, enrolled in a pregnancy study.

On this clone itself: This specimen includes other DNA sequences encoding the same CDR3. The J gene is TRBJ1-1, the V gene TRBV19; 7 nucleotides align to TRBD1. CDR3 length equals 14 residues. Germline values: CDR1 LNHDA, CDR2 SQIVND (reference sequence). V was clipped by 2 bases and J by 2 bases; unmatched bases: 2. CDR3 sequence: CASSINRGNTEAFF. In DNA form, the CDR3 reads TGTGCCAGTAGTATAAACAGGGGTAACACTGAAGCTTTCTTT.

The chain employs TRBV5-1 and TRBJ1-1, with 7 bases fitting TRBD1. Per the germline V gene, CDR1 is SGHRS and CDR2 is YFSETQ. V gave up 1 base and J gave up 3 bases; unmatched junction bases: 9. The CDR3 is made up of 16 amino acids. The DNA of the CDR3 is TGCGCCAGCAGCTTGTTAAGGGGGCGGCGGGACACTGAAGCTTTCTTT. It codes for CASSLLRGRRDTEAFF.

The rearrangement links TRBV7-7 to TRBJ2-5; D possibly corresponds to TRBD2 (6 bases). CDR3 length: 14 amino acids. CDR1 SSHAT and CDR2 FNYEAQ come from the germline V gene (reference sequence). Trimming removed 0 bases from V and 2 bases from J, with 7 bases in between. The CDR3 coding sequence is TGTGCCAGCAGCTTAGCCGGGGGTCAAGAGACCCAGTACTTC. Translation gives CASSLAGGQETQYF. Variable domain in full (rest from reference TRBV7-7 and TRBJ2-5): GAGVSQSPRYKVTKRGQDVTLRCDPISSHATLYWYQQALGQGPEFLTYFNYEAQPDKSGLPSDRFSAERPEGSISTLTIQRTEQRDSAMYRCASSLAGGQETQYFGPGTRLLVL.

The chain uses TRBV5-1 and TRBJ2-5, with 9 bases that match TRBD1. The germline V gene encodes CDR1 SGHRS and CDR2 YFSETQ. The CDR3 is 15 residues long. The J segment lost 2 bases and the V segment lost 4 bases, leaving 6 bases of the junction unmatched. CDR3 DNA sequence: TGCGCCAGCAGCGGGGGAGGACAGGGGCAAGAGACCCAGTACTTC. Translation gives CASSGGGQGQETQYF.

This clone was seen just once. Within the sample, other DNA sequences also encode this same CDR3. The DNA for the CDR3 is TGCGCCAGCAGCCTTACCCTGAGCTCCTACGAGCAGTACTTC. Translating it yields CASSLTLSSYEQYF. The J gene is TRBJ2-7, the V gene TRBV5-1; the D is unclear. Per germline, CDR1 SGHRS and CDR2 YFSETQ. The V end was cut by 4 bases, the J end by 0 bases, with 11 bases between. The CDR3 spans 14 residues.

The rearrangement uses TRBV30 and TRBJ1-4, with TRBD1 identical over 8 bases. The CDR3 runs to 13 residues. Trimming took 4 bases from V and 8 from J; bases not matched to a gene: 6. CDR1 is GTSNPN, CDR2 SVGIG, per germline (reference sequence). The CDR3: CAWMGGTGEKLFF. CDR3 in DNA: TGTGCCTGGATGGGAGGGACAGGAGAAAAACTGTTTTTT.

The chain employs TRBV27 and TRBJ2-7, with 13 bases matching TRBD2. The V gene's germline CDR1 is MNHEY and CDR2 SMNVEV (reference sequence). The junction had 9 bases not matched to a gene; V was cut back by 4 bases and J by 3 bases. The CDR3 length is 17 residues. The CDR3: CASSSIRTSGRLYEQYF. The DNA for the CDR3 is TGTGCCAGCAGTTCCATACGGACTAGCGGGAGACTCTACGAGCAGTACTTC.

The gene calls are TRBV6-6 and TRBJ1-5, with D perhaps TRBD1 (6 bases). Trimming removed 0 bases from V and 10 bases from J, with 13 bases in between. Germline CDR1 reads MNHNY; CDR2 reads SVGAGI (reference sequence). This CDR3 comprises 14 residues. The CDR3 DNA sequence: TGTGCCAGCAGTTACTCGTCAGGGGCCTTCCCCCAGCATTTT. Protein sequence: CASSYSSGAFPQHF.

J is TRBJ2-3 and V is TRBV5-1; D is uncertain. CDR1 and CDR2 from the germline V gene are SGHRS and YFSETQ. CDR3 length: 15 amino acids. V was clipped by 2 bases and J by 0 bases, with 10 bases between them. The CDR3, as DNA: TGCGCCAGCAGCTTTGCGGCCTCTAGCACAGATACGCAGTATTTT. This sequence encodes CASSFAASSTDTQYF.

The rearrangement joins TRBV19 to TRBJ2-1; TRBD2 agrees at 10 bases. The ends lost 8 bases at V and 0 bases at J; junction bases unmatched: 7. This CDR3 has 16 residues. Germline assignment: CDR1 LNHDA and CDR2 SQIVND (reference sequence). CDR3 sequence reads: CASGPPSGSSYNEQFF. In DNA, the CDR3 is TGTGCCAGTGGTCCCCCTAGCGGGAGCTCCTACAATGAGCAGTTCTTC.

The chain recombines TRBV5-1 with TRBJ1-2; D not resolved. V dropped 4 bases and J dropped 8 bases, with 15 bases sitting between them. Germline lookup yields CDR1 SGHRS and CDR2 YFSETQ. CDR3 length equals 13 residues. CDR3 nucleotide sequence: TGCGCCAGCAGCGCAGGACTTCTTCGCGGCTACACCTTC. This codes for CASSAGLLRGYTF.

This clone was detected a few times. J is TRBJ1-1 and V is TRBV27; 11 positions match TRBD1. The germline V gene has CDR1 MNHEY and CDR2 SMNVEV (reference sequence). There are 15 residues in the CDR3. J was trimmed by 10 bases and V by 3 bases; bases with no gene match: 10. The CDR3 DNA reads as TGTGCCAGCAGTTTTGCGGGACAGGGGGTTAGTGGAGCTTTCTTT. The encoded protein is CASSFAGQGVSGAFF.

J is TRBJ2-1 and V is TRBV5-4; 10 bases line up with TRBD1. Trimming cost V 4 bases and J 6 bases; bases outside gene matches: 7. Germline V gives CDR1 SGHNT, CDR2 YYREEE (reference sequence). The CDR3 runs to 15 residues. The CDR3 reads CASSLGQGKSNEQFF. In nucleotides, the CDR3 is TGTGCCAGCAGCCTGGGACAGGGGAAGTCCAATGAGCAGTTCTTC.

The gene calls are TRBV5-1 and TRBJ2-1; TRBD2 matches 9 bases. V was clipped by 5 bases and J by 7 bases; unmatched bases: 7. The germline V gene encodes CDR1 SGHRS and CDR2 YFSETQ. The CDR3 covers 14 residues. The CDR3 is CASSLAGIRNEQFF. The CDR3 DNA is TGCGCCAGCAGTCTAGCGGGAATTAGGAATGAGCAGTTCTTC.

This chain links TRBV6-1 with TRBJ2-2, with a possible D match to TRBD2 (6 bases). CDR1 is MNHNS and CDR2 is SASEGT in the germline V gene. V lost 4 bases and J 6 bases, leaving 12 bases between the germline ends. The CDR3 is 14 amino acids. CDR3 coding DNA: TGTGCCAGCAGTGGTCGGAGGGCATCCGGGGAGCTGTTTTTT. It is translated as CASSGRRASGELFF.

The V and J genes are TRBV7-2 and TRBJ2-7; D perhaps matches TRBD1 (5 bases). Between the trimmed V and J ends, which lost 0 bases and 4 bases, there was a span of 10 bases. The CDR3 is 14 amino acids. CDR1 is SGHTA and CDR2 is FQGNSA in the germline V gene. CDR3 region: CASSLASTGYEQYF. The DNA of the CDR3 is TGTGCCAGCAGCTTAGCGTCAACAGGTTACGAGCAGTACTTC.

This clone was seen a single time. CDR3 nucleotides: TGTGCCTGGAGTGTACGGGCAGGGAGGCGGTATGGCTACACCTTC. This sequence encodes CAWSVRAGRRYGYTF. The chain uses TRBV30 and TRBJ1-2; maybe TRBD1 (5 bases). This CDR3 region has 15 residues. V lost 0 bases to trimming and J lost 5 bases, with 16 bases between them. CDR1 and CDR2 from the germline V gene are GTSNPN and SVGIG (reference sequence). The variable domain in full, completed from reference TRBV30 and TRBJ1-2, reads SQTIHQWPATLVQPVGSPLSLECTVEGTSNPNLYWYRQAAGRGLQLLFYSVGIGQISSEVPQNLSASRPQDRQFILSSKKLLLSDSGFYLCAWSVRAGRRYGYTFGSGTRLTVV.

The V gene is TRBV5-4, the J gene TRBJ2-1; 9 bases align to TRBD2. The junction had 9 bases not matched to a gene; V was cut back by 3 bases and J by 8 bases. Germline-derived CDR1 and CDR2 are SGHNT and YYREEE (reference sequence). CDR3 length: 15 residues. The CDR3 DNA follows: TGTGCCAGCAGCTCCTTCCTAGCGGGAAGAGATGAGCAGTTCTTC. Amino acids: CASSSFLAGRDEQFF.

The chain links TRBV28 to TRBJ2-6, with a tentative D call TRBD2 (5 bases). Trimming removed 7 bases from V and 3 bases from J, with 13 bases in between. The CDR3 is 15 residues long. Germline values: CDR1 MDHEN, CDR2 SYDVKM. This chain's CDR3 is CASTRQGGGANVLTF. In DNA form, the CDR3 reads TGTGCCAGCACCCGACAAGGAGGTGGGGCCAACGTCCTGACTTTC. Together with reference TRBV28 and TRBJ2-6, the CDR3 gives the full variable domain: DVKVTQSSRYLVKRTGEKVFLECVQDMDHENMFWYRQDPGLGLRLIYFSYDVKMKEKGDIPEGYSVSREKKERFSLILESASTNQTSMYLCASTRQGGGANVLTFGAGSRLTVL.

The chain has TRBV6-1 and TRBJ2-3; 11 positions match TRBD1. V lost 11 bases and J lost 1; bases outside the gene matches: 2. CDR3 length equals 13 residues. CDR1 is MNHNS, CDR2 SASEGT, per germline. CDR3 amino acids: CAGDRGGTDTQYF. The CDR3 DNA follows: TGTGCCGGGGACAGGGGGGGCACAGATACGCAGTATTTT.

The chain links TRBV11-2 to TRBJ2-7; D perhaps matches TRBD2 (5 bases). The CDR3 runs to 14 residues. From germline, CDR1 is SGHAT and CDR2 FQNNGV. The V and J ends lost 5 bases and 6 bases respectively, with 17 bases between them. CDR3 residues: CASSREASSPEQYF. The CDR3 DNA is TGTGCCAGCAGCCGTGAAGCCTCTAGCCCCGAGCAGTACTTC.

The genes are TRBV10-1 and TRBJ2-5; TRBD1 is a possible D gene (6 bases). The CDR3 extends over 16 amino acids. Deletions cut 3 bases from V and 2 bases from J, with 16 bases between. Germline V lookup: CDR1 WNHNN, CDR2 SYGVQD (reference sequence). The CDR3 nucleotides read TGCGCCAGCAGTGATGCTTACAGGGATCCACAAGAGACCCAGTACTTC. This codes for CASSDAYRDPQETQYF.

The chain uses TRBV19 and TRBJ2-1, with D hard to call. Trimming took off 3 bases at V and 3 bases at J, with 9 bases between the two ends. The length of the CDR3 is 14 residues. In germline, CDR1 is LNHDA, CDR2 SQIVND (reference sequence). The CDR3: CASSMSVNYNEQFF. The DNA for the CDR3 is TGTGCCAGTAGTATGTCTGTAAACTACAATGAGCAGTTCTTC.

V gene TRBV30 combines with J gene TRBJ2-4; possibly TRBD1 for D (6 bases). The CDR3 is made up of 16 amino acids. Trimming pared 2 bases from V and 6 bases from J, leaving 20 bases between. CDR1 is GTSNPN, CDR2 SVGIG, per germline (reference sequence). CDR3 in amino acids: CAWSPAKQGKRNIQYF. The CDR3 nucleotides read TGTGCCTGGAGTCCAGCAAAACAGGGAAAAAGAAACATTCAGTACTTC.

The chain joins TRBV5-1 to TRBJ2-1; possible D gene TRBD2, 6 bases. The CDR3 spans 14 residues. The germline V gene encodes CDR1 SGHRS and CDR2 YFSETQ. Trimming removed 0 bases at V and 7 bases at J, with 11 bases between. CDR3 protein: CASSLELARNEQFF. CDR3 nucleotides: TGCGCCAGCAGCTTGGAACTAGCCCGAAATGAGCAGTTCTTC.

The sample holds one count of this clone. The chain employs TRBV7-9 and TRBJ2-5; 13 bases map to TRBD2. The germline CDR1 and CDR2 sequences are SEHNR and FQNEAQ (reference sequence). The CDR3 has 17 amino acids. The J segment lost 5 bases and the V segment lost 5 bases, leaving 11 bases of the junction unmatched. The CDR3 nucleotides read TGTGCCAGCAGCCGGACTAGCGGGAGTGGGTCGCTGGAGACCCAGTACTTC. Protein product: CASSRTSGSGSLETQYF.

The chain combines TRBV7-9 with TRBJ2-7, with TRBD1 as a possible D gene (5 bases). The V gene lost 3 bases and the J gene lost 7 bases, with 16 bases spanning the gap. Germline CDR1 and CDR2: SEHNR and FQNEAQ (reference sequence). The CDR3 loop spans 14 amino acids. In DNA, the CDR3 is TGTGCCAGCAGCTTGTCGGCAGGGATAGGGGAGCAGTACTTC. This encodes CASSLSAGIGEQYF.

This chain's CDR3 is CASSLTADSSYEQYF. The CDR3 DNA reads TGTGCCAGCAGCTTAACGGCGGATTCCTCCTACGAGCAGTACTTC. The chain joins TRBV7-3 to TRBJ2-7; D remains unclear. The V gene lost 0 bases and the J gene lost 0 bases, with 9 bases spanning the gap. This CDR3 region has 15 residues. Germline V gene lookup returns CDR1 SGHTA and CDR2 FQGTGA. Filled out from reference TRBV7-3 and TRBJ2-7, the complete variable domain reads GAGVSQTPSNKVTEKGKYVELRCDPISGHTALYWYRQSLGQGPEFLIYFQGTGAADDSGLPNDRFFAVRPEGSVSTLKIQRTERGDSAVYLCASSLTADSSYEQYFGPGTRLTVT.